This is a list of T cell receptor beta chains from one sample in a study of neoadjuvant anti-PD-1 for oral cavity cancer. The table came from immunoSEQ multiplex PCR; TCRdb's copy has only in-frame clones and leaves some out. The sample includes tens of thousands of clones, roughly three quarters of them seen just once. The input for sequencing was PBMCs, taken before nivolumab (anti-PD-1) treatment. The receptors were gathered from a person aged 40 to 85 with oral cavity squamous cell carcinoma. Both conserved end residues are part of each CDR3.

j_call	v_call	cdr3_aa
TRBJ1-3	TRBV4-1	CASSQVGGDSGNTIYF
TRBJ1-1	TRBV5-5	CASSRGGENTEAFF
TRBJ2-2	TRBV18	CASSPSVSDGELFF
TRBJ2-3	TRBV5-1	CASSGVAGGNTQYF
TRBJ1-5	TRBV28	CASSFRPQHF
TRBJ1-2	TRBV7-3	CASSPGTRGTYGYTF
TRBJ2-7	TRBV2	CASTPQGHEQYF
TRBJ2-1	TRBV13	CASSSIAGATEQFF
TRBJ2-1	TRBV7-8	CASSSFWTSGGVGEQFF
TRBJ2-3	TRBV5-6	CASSYRTGTATDTQYF
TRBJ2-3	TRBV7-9	CASSLLASGTDTQYF
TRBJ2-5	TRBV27	CASSFLDSGRAGLETQYF
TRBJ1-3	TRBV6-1	CASSAQWSGPVSGNTIYF
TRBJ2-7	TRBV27	CASSLSGGAGYNEQYF
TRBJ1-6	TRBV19	CASSARGAGKSSPLHF
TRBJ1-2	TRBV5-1	CASSLAVNYGYTF
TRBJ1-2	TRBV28	CASTRPGDYGYTF
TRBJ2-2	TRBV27	CASSGLGGHTGELFF
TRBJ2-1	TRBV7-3	CASSPLTSSYEQFF
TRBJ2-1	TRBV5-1	CASSLMASGGNEQFF
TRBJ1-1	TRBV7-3	CASSSNRGRNTEAFF
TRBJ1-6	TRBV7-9	CASIPLGRNSPLHF
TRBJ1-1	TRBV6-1	CASRQETMNTEAFF
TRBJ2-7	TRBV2	CASKVGAYEQYF
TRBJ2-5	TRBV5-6	CASSLDTRPWETQYF